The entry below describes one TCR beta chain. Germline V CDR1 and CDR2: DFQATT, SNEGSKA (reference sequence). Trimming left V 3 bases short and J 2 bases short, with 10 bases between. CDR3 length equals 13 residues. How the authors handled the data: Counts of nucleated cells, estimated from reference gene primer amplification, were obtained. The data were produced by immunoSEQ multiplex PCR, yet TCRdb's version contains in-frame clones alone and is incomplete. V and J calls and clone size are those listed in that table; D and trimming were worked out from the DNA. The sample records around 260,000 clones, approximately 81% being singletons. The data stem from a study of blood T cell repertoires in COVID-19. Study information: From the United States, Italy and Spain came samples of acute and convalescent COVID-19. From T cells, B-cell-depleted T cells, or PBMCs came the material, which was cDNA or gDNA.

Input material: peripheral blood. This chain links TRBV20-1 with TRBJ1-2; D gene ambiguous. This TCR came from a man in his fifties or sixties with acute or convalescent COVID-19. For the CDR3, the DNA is TGCAGTGCTAGTGGGCAGTTAAACTATGGCTACACCTTC. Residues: CSASGQLNYGYTF.